Listed here are 20 T cell receptor beta chains from one sample, sequenced in a study of tumor and adjacent non-tumor tissue in lung cancer. TCRbeta libraries were built with three rounds of nested PCR, modified from ARM-PCR. MiXCR, applied by TCRdb to the multiplex PCR reads, yields one record per CDR3 protein. The sample includes around 100,000 distinct CDR3 sequences, about 60% of them seen just once. No cell sorting was done before RNA was extracted from the tissue. The normal lung tissue was taken more than 3 cm from the tumor edge. Sequences were obtained from distant non-tumor lung tissue. Every receptor here comes from a man younger than 40 with non-small cell lung cancer.

As for this clonotype: This may be a read error: a much more frequent sequence differs by one nucleotide. This sequence joins TRBV6-2 or TRBV6-3 and TRBJ2-3; maybe TRBD2 (5 bases). Per the germline V gene, CDR1 is MNHEY and CDR2 is SVGEGT. The CDR3 spans 17 residues. The CDR3 protein is CTSSPLDTGAATDTQYF. The CDR3 region has the DNA TGTACCAGCAGTCCCCTCGACACCGGAGCGGCTACAGATACGCAGTATTTT.

With regard to this clonotype: No conserved phenylalanine or tryptophan is present at the end of the CDR3, so a read error is the likely explanation. The chain uses TRBV5-6 and TRBJ1-1; D gene ambiguous. This CDR3 has 14 residues. Germline V gene lookup returns CDR1 SGHDT and CDR2 YYEEEE. As DNA, the CDR3 is TGTACCAGCAGCTTCCCCGACGGACTCCTTGAGGCTTTCTCT. Translating it yields CTSSFPDGLLEAFS.

V and J are TRBV20-1 and TRBJ2-7; 7 bases are shared with TRBD2. Germline V gives CDR1 DFQATT, CDR2 SNEGSKA (reference sequence). The CDR3 contains 12 residues. The CDR3 bases are TGCGTGGGGAGGGAGGACTCCTACGAGCAGTACTTC. It codes for CVGREDSYEQYF.

This clonotype was detected only once. This rearrangement joins TRBV12-3 or TRBV12-4 to TRBJ2-3; 12 bases are shared with TRBD2. Trimming removed 8 bases from V and 4 bases from J; junction bases left unmatched: 10. This CDR3 is 16 amino acids long. CDR3 nucleotides: TGTGCCAGCGAGAGGGCTAGCGGGGGGGCATCAGATACGCAGTATTTT. It translates to CASERASGGASDTQYF.

The V call is TRBV11-2, the J call TRBJ2-2; D gene ambiguous. This CDR3 has 14 amino acids. Germline V gene sequence: CDR1 SGHAT, CDR2 FQNNGV. V lost 4 bases and J 6 bases, leaving 12 bases between the germline ends. The CDR3 DNA is TGTGCCAGCAGCTGGGCCTTTGATCCCGGGGAGCTGTTTTTT. This translates into CASSWAFDPGELFF.

Worth noting for this clonotype: A much larger clonotype is one base distant, so this may be a read error. The chain joins TRBV6-2 or TRBV6-3 to TRBJ2-1; D is tentatively TRBD1 or TRBD2 (5 bases each). The CDR3 sequence is 15 residues long. CDR1 MNHEY and CDR2 SVGEGT come from the germline V gene. The CDR3 DNA follows: TGTGTCAGCAGTTATATCGGGGCCTCCTACAATGAGCAGTTCTTC. Translation: CVSSYIGASYNEQFF.

Turning to this clonotype: The CDR3 end shows no conserved phenylalanine or tryptophan, and so a read error is likely. The chain employs TRBV4-3 and TRBJ2-3; D is unresolved. The CDR3 consists of 14 residues. The germline V gene has CDR1 LGHNA and CDR2 YSLEER. The CDR3 reads CASGQDQGTDTQYS. In nucleotides, the CDR3 is TGCGCCAGCGGCCAAGATCAGGGCACAGATACGCAGTATTCT.

Worth noting for this clonotype: Its ends do not fully match the called genes, so a read error is possible. V gene TRBV20-1 combines with J gene TRBJ2-7; 7 bases agree with TRBD1. Per germline, CDR1 DFQATT and CDR2 SNEGSKA (reference sequence). This CDR3 has 12 residues. CDR3 nucleotides: TGCAGTGTCGGGACAGCCACCTTCGAGCAGTATTTC. This sequence encodes CSVGTATFEQYF.

About this clonotype itself: No conserved phenylalanine or tryptophan is present at the end of the CDR3, so a read error is the likely explanation. The chain combines TRBV24-1 with TRBJ1-5, with D possibly TRBD1 on 5 matching bases. The CDR3 contains 14 residues. CDR1 is KGHDR, CDR2 SFDVKD, per germline. The DNA of the CDR3 is TGTGCCAGCAGTGACTCCCGACAGAATCAGCCCCAGCATTCT. This encodes CASSDSRQNQPQHS.

This clonotype came up a few times. A read error may account for a junction end that differs from germline. The chain has TRBV6-2 or TRBV6-3 and TRBJ2-3, with a possible D match to TRBD2 (5 bases). Germline-derived CDR1 and CDR2 are MNHEY and SVGEGT. The length of the CDR3 is 14 residues. The CDR3 DNA reads as TGTACCAGCAGTTACGCTAGCTTGAGGTATATGCAGTATTTT. This gives the protein CTSSYASLRYMQYF.

This chain connects TRBV5-4 to TRBJ1-6; the D gene is possibly TRBD1 (6 bases). V was trimmed by 8 bases and J by 17 bases, leaving 32 bases between them. Germline V lookup: CDR1 SGHNT, CDR2 YYREEE (reference sequence). CDR3 length: 16 amino acids. The CDR3 sequence is CASSPTIRGGNSAIHF. The CDR3 DNA follows: TGTGCCAGTAGCCCTACTATCAGGGGAGGTAATTCAGCCATCCACTTT.

Turning to this clonotype: A much more abundant neighbour one base away suggests this may be a read error. This chain links TRBV6-5 with TRBJ1-6; D not certain. The CDR3 is 18 residues long. Germline assignment: CDR1 MNHEY and CDR2 SVGAGI. DNA for the CDR3: TGTGTCAGCAGTTACGGACGTCGGCCGGGATCTTGGGCTTCACCCCTCCACTTT. It specifies CVSSYGRRPGSWASPLHF.

Details on this clonotype: Likely a read error: the CDR3 ends without its conserved phenylalanine or tryptophan. The chain has TRBV4-1 and TRBJ2-7; 7 positions match TRBD2. This CDR3 has 17 residues. Per the germline V gene, CDR1 is MGHRA and CDR2 is YSYEKL. Unmatched junction bases numbered 14, after V lost 4 bases and J lost 2 bases. The chain's CDR3 is CASSPPLGAGLTYEQYY. The CDR3 nucleotides read TGCGCCAGCAGCCCCCCCTTAGGAGCGGGACTGACCTACGAGCAGTACTAC.

The CDR3 sequence: CSPRTLGFDTGELFF. The CDR3 DNA reads as TGCAGCCCCAGGACGTTGGGCTTTGACACCGGGGAGCTGTTTTTT. The V call is TRBV29-1, the J call TRBJ2-2; D unclear. V was clipped by 8 bases and J by 3 bases, with 19 bases between them. CDR3 size: 15 residues. The germline gives CDR1 SQVTM, CDR2 ANQGSEA.

For this clonotype: At one end the junction does not follow the germline gene, possibly because of a read error. V is TRBV12-3 or TRBV12-4 and J is TRBJ2-3; 8 bases match TRBD1. CDR3 size: 19 residues. Here the CDR3 reads CTSSRESYGQGGGTDTPYF. The CDR3 DNA sequence: TGTACCAGCAGCAGGGAATCTTACGGACAGGGAGGAGGCACAGATACGCCGTATTTT.

As to this clonotype: A single base separates this from a much larger clone, so it may be a read error. The chain uses TRBV5-6 and TRBJ2-5, with a weak D call TRBD1 (5 bases). Germline CDR1 SGHDT, CDR2 YYEEEE. This CDR3 has 15 amino acids. CDR3 DNA: TGTGCCAGCAGCTTGTTCAGGGCGAAACAAGAGCCCCAGTACTTC. It specifies CASSLFRAKQEPQYF. Complete variable domain (other parts from reference TRBV5-6 and TRBJ2-5): DAGVTQSPTHLIKTRGQQVTLRCSPKSGHDTVSWYQQALGQGPQFIFQYYEEEERQRGNFPDRFSGHQFPNYSSELNVNALLLGDSALYLCASSLFRAKQEPQYFGPGTRLLVL.

In its sample, this clonotype was seen a few times. The chain employs TRBV6-2 or TRBV6-3 and TRBJ1-2; weak D call: TRBD1 (6 bases). Germline CDR1 reads MNHEY; CDR2 reads SVGEGT. The CDR3 covers 19 residues. V lost 8 bases, J lost 4 bases, and 32 bases lay in between. The CDR3 bases are TGTGCCAGCCTTCCGCCACCGGGACAATCGAGATCCGTTCGCTATGGCTACACCTTC. It is translated as CASLPPPGQSRSVRYGYTF.

This clonotype turned up a few times. The V gene is TRBV6-1, the J gene TRBJ2-3; the match to TRBD2 covers 7 bases. This CDR3 spans 15 amino acids. V dropped 2 bases and J dropped 1; count of bases not matched to a gene: 3. The germline V gene has CDR1 MNHNS and CDR2 SASEGT. DNA of the CDR3: TGTGCCAGCAGTGAAAAAAGCGGGGGCACAGATACGCAGTATTTT. Translation: CASSEKSGGTDTQYF.

This clonotype was recorded many times. One end of the junction fails to match germline, which may point to a read error. This chain connects TRBV29-1 to TRBJ1-1, with D unresolved. This CDR3 contains 12 residues. The germline V gene encodes CDR1 SQVTM and CDR2 ANQGSEA. The DNA for the CDR3 is TGCAGCGTCGAAGGAGGAGGCACTGAAGCTTTCTTT. Translated: CSVEGGGTEAFF.

With respect to this clonotype: A read error may produce the germline difference seen at one junction end. V is TRBV20-1 and J is TRBJ2-2; perhaps D is TRBD1 or TRBD2 (5 bases each). In germline, CDR1 is DFQATT, CDR2 SNEGSKA (reference sequence). This CDR3 has 16 amino acids. The CDR3 DNA reads TGCAGTGCTAGAGATCCCTCCGTAGAGGACATCGGGGAGCCGTTTTTT. As protein: CSARDPSVEDIGEPFF.